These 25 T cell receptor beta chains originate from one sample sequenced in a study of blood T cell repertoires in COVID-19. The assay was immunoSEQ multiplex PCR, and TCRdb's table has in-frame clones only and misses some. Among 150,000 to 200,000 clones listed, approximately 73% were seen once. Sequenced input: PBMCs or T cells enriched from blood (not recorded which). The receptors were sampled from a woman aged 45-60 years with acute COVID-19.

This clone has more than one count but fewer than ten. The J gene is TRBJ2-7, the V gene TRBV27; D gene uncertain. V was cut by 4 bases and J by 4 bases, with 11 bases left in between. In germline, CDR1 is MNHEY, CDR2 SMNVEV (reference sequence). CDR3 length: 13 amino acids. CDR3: CASSYKPRYEQYV. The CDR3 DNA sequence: TGTGCCAGCAGTTACAAACCACGTTACGAGCAGTACGTC.

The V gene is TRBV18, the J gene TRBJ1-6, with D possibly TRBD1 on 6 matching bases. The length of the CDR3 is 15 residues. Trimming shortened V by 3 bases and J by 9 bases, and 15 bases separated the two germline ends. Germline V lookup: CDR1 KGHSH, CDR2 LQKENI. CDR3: CASSPDTGSRSPLHF. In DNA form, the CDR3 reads TGTGCCAGCTCACCGGACACAGGGTCGCGTTCACCCCTCCACTTT.

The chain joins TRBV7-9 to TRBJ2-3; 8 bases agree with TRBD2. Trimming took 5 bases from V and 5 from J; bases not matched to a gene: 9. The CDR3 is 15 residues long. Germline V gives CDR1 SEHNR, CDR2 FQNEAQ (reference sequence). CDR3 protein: CASSPRAGGRDTQYF. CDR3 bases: TGTGCCAGCAGCCCGCGGGCGGGGGGCCGAGATACGCAGTATTTT.

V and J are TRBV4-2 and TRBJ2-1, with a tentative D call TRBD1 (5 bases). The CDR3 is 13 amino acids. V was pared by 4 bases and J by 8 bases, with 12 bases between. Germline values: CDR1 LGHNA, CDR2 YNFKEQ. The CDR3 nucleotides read TGTGCCAGCAGCCCCCAGGGTTATGATGAGCAGTTCTTC. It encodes CASSPQGYDEQFF.

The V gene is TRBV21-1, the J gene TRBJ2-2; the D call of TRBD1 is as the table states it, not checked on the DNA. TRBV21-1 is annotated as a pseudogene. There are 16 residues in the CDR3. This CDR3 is CASSKEDNANTGELFF. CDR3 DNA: TGTGCCAGCAGCAAAGAAGACAACGCGAACACCGGGGAGCTGTTTTTT.

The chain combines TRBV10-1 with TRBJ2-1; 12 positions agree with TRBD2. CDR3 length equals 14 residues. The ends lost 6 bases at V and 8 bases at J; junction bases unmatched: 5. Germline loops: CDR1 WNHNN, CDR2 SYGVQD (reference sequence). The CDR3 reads CASRASGGVYEQFF. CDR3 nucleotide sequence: TGCGCCAGCAGGGCTAGCGGGGGGGTTTATGAGCAGTTCTTC.

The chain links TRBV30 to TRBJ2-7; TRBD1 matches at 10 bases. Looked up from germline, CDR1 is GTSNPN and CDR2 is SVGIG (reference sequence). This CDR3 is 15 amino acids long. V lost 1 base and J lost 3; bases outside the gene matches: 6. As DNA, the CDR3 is TGTGCCTGGAGTGGGGCCGGGACAGGGGTCTACGAGCAGTACGTC. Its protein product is CAWSGAGTGVYEQYV.

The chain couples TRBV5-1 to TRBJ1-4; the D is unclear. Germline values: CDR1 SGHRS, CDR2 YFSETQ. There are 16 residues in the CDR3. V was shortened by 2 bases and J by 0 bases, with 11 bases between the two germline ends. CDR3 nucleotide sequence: TGCGCCAGCAGCTTCGGTATCCAAGCAACTAATGAAAAACTGTTTTTT. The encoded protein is CASSFGIQATNEKLFF.

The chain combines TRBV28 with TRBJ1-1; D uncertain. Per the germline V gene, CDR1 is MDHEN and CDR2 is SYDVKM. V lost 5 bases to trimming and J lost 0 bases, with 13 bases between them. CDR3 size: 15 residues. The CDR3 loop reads CASSPPPGMNTEAFF. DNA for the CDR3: TGTGCCAGCAGTCCTCCCCCCGGGATGAACACTGAAGCTTTCTTT. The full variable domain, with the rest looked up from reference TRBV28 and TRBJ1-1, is DVKVTQSSRYLVKRTGEKVFLECVQDMDHENMFWYRQDPGLGLRLIYFSYDVKMKEKGDIPEGYSVSREKKERFSLILESASTNQTSMYLCASSPPPGMNTEAFFGQGTRLTVV.

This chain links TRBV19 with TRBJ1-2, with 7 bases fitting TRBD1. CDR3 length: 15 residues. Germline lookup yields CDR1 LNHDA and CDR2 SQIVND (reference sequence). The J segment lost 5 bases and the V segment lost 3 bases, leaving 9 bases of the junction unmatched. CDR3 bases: TGTGCCAGTAGTATCGGTGCAGGGGGACTTTATGGCTACACCTTC. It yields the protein CASSIGAGGLYGYTF.

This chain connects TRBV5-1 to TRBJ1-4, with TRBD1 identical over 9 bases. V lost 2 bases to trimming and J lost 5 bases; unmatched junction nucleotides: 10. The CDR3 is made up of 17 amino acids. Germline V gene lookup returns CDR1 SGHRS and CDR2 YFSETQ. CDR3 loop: CASSFSGTGTSNEKLFF. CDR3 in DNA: TGCGCCAGCAGCTTCTCCGGGACAGGGACTTCGAATGAAAAACTGTTTTTT. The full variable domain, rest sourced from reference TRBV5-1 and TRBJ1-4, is KAGVTQTPRYLIKTRGQQVTLSCSPISGHRSVSWYQQTPGQGLQFLFEYFSETQRNKGNFPGRFSGRQFSNSRSEMNVSTLELGDSALYLCASSFSGTGTSNEKLFFGSGTQLSVL.

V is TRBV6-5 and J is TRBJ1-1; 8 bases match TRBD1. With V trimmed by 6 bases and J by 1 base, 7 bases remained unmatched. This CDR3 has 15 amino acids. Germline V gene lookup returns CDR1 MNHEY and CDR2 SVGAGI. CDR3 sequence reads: CASSALDRGNTEAFF. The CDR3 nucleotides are TGTGCCAGCAGCGCCCTCGACAGGGGGAACACTGAAGCTTTCTTT.

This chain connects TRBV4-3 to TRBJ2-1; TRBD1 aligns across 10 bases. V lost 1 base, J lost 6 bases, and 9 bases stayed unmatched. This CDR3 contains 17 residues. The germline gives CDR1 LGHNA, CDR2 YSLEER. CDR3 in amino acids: CASSQGSGGQGGNEQFF. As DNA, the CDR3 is TGCGCCAGCAGCCAAGGTAGTGGCGGACAGGGGGGCAATGAGCAGTTCTTC.

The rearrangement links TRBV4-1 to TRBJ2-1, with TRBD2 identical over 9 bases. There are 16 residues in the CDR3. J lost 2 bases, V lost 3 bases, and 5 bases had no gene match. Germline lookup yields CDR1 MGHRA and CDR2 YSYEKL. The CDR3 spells CASSQWAGGAYNEQFF. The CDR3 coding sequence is TGCGCCAGCAGCCAGTGGGCGGGGGGGGCCTACAATGAGCAGTTCTTC.

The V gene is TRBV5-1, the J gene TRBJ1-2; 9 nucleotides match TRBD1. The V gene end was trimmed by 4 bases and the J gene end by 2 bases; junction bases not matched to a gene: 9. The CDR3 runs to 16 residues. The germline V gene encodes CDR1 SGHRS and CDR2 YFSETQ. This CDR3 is CASSRTGEIINYGYTF. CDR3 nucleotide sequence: TGCGCCAGCAGCAGGACAGGGGAGATCATAAACTATGGCTACACCTTC.

DNA of the CDR3: TGTGCCAGCAGCCATAATTTCGGGACAGGGCCTGGCTACACCTTC. As protein: CASSHNFGTGPGYTF. The chain is built from TRBV7-2 and TRBJ1-2, with 9 bases lining up with TRBD1. In germline, CDR1 is SGHTA, CDR2 FQGNSA. The CDR3 spans 15 residues. V gave up 5 bases and J gave up 7 bases; unmatched junction bases: 11.

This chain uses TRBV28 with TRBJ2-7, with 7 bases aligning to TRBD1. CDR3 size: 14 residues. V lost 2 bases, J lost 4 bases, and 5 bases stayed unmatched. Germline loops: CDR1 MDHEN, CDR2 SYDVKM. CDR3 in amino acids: CASSLEGRGYEQYV. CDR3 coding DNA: TGTGCCAGCAGTTTAGAGGGCAGGGGGTACGAGCAGTACGTC.

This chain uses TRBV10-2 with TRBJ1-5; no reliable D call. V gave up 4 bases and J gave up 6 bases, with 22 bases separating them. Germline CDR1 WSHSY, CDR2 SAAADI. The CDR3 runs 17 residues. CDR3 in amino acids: CASSASRRVEHGQPQHF. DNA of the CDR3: TGCGCCAGCAGTGCCTCGAGGAGGGTAGAGCACGGTCAGCCCCAGCATTTT.

The CDR3 DNA reads TGTGCCAGCAGCTTAGATCGCGGTAGCGGTGTGGGGGAGACCCAGTACTTC. It encodes CASSLDRGSGVGETQYF. The chain links TRBV11-2 to TRBJ2-5, with D possibly being TRBD2 (6 bases). V was trimmed by 0 bases and J by 5 bases, leaving 19 bases between them. The V gene's germline CDR1 is SGHAT and CDR2 FQNNGV. This CDR3 is built from 17 residues.

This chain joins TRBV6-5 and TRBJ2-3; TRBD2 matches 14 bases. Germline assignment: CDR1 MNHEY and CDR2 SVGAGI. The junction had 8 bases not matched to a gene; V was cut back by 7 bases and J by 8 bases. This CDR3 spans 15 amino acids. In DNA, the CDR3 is TGTGCCAGCAATCCGACTAGCGGGGGGGGTGGTACGCAGTATTTT. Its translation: CASNPTSGGGGTQYF.

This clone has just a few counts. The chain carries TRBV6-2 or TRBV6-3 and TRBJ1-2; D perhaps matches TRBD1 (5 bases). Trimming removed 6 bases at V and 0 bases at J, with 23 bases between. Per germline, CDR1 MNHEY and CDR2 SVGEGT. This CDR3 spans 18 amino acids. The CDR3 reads CASSRINLREGTNYGYTF. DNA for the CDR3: TGTGCCAGCAGCCGAATTAACCTCCGGGAGGGGACTAACTATGGCTACACCTTC.

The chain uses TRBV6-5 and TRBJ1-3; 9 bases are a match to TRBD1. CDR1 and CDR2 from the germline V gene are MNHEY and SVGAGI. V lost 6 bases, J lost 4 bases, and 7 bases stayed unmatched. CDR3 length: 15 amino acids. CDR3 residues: CASRGTGGPGNTIYF. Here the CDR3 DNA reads TGTGCCAGCAGGGGAACAGGGGGCCCAGGAAACACCATATATTTT.

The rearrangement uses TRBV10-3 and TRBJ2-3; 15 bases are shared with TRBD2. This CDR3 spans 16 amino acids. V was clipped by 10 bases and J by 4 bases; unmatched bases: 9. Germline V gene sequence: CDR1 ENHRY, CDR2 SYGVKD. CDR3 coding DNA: TGTGCCACTAACTCGGGACTAGCGGGGGGCCCAGATACGCAGTATTTT. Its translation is CATNSGLAGGPDTQYF.

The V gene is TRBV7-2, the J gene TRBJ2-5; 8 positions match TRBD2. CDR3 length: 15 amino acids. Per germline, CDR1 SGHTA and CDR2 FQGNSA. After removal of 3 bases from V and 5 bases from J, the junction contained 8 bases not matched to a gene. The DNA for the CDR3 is TGTGCCAGCAGCTTCCCGGGGGGGCTAATGGAGACCCAGTACTTC. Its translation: CASSFPGGLMETQYF.

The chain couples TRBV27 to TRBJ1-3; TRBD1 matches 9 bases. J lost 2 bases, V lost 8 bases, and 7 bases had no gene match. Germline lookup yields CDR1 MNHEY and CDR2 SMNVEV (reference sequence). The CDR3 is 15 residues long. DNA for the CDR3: TGTGCCAGCTCCTTCACAGGGGGCACTGGAAACACCATATATTTT. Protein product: CASSFTGGTGNTIYF.